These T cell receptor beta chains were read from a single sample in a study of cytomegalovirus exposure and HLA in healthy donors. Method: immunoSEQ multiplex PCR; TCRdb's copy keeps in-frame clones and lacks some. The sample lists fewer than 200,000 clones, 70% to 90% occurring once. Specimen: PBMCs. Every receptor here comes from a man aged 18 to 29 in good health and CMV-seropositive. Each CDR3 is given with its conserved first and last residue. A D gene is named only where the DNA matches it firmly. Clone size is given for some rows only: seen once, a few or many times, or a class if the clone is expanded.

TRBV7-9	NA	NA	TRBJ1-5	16	CASSLWDTPWGQPQHF	TGTGCCAGCAGCCTTTGGGACACCCCCTGGGGTCAGCCCCAGCATTTT
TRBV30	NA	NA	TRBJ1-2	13	CAWRLTGRYGYTF	TGTGCCTGGAGGCTCACAGGACGATATGGCTACACCTTC
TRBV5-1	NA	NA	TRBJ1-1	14	CASSLDARNTEAFF	TGCGCCAGCAGCTTGGACGCGCGGAACACTGAAGCTTTCTTT
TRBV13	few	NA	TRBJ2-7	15	CASSLEGGGSYEQYF	TGTGCCAGCAGCTTAGAAGGGGGAGGGTCCTACGAGCAGTACTTC
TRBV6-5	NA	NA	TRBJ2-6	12	CASLSGANGLTF	TGTGCTTCGCTCTCTGGGGCCAACGGCCTGACTTTC
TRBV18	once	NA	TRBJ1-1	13	CASSGVLNTEAFF	TGTGCCAGCTCCGGGGTGCTGAACACTGAAGCTTTCTTT
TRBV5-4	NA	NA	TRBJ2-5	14	CASSLRGGQETQYF	TGTGCCAGCAGCTTAAGAGGGGGCCAAGAGACCCAGTACTTC
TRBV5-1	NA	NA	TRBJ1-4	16	CASTPWGGSTNEKLFF	TGCGCCAGCACCCCCTGGGGGGGTTCAACTAATGAAAAACTGTTTTTT
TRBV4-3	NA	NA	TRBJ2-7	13	CASSRTQGGEQYF	TGCGCCAGCAGCCGGACACAGGGTGGCGAGCAGTACTTC
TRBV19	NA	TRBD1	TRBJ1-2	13	CASSIRDSYGYTF	TGTGCCAGTAGTATCCGGGACAGCTATGGCTACACCTTC
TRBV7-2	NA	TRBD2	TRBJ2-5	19	CASSLGTSGGYFQRETQYF	TGTGCCAGCAGCTTGGGGACTAGCGGGGGTTATTTTCAACGGGAGACCCAGTACTTC
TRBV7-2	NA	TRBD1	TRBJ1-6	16	CASSAETGVYNSPLHF	TGTGCCAGCAGCGCGGAAACAGGGGTCTATAATTCACCCCTCCACTTT
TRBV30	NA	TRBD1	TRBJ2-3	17	CAWSASGTGKSTDTQYF	TGTGCCTGGAGTGCCTCCGGGACAGGGAAAAGCACAGATACGCAGTATTTT
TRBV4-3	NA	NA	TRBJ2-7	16	CASSQVLGAQAYEQYF	TGCGCCAGCAGCCAAGTCCTAGGGGCGCAGGCCTACGAGCAGTACTTC
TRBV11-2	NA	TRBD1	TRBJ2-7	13	CASSLATGGEQYF	TGTGCCAGCAGCTTAGCGACAGGGGGTGAGCAGTACTTC
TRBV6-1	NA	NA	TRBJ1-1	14	CASRAPQVNTEAFF	TGTGCCAGCAGGGCCCCACAGGTAAACACTGAAGCTTTCTTT
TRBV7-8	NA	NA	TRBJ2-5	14	CASSKTTGSETQYF	TGTGCCAGCAGCAAAACAACGGGTTCCGAGACCCAGTACTTC
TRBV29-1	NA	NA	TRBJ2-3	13	CSAPQGGTDTQYF	TGCAGCGCCCCCCAGGGCGGCACAGATACGCAGTATTTT
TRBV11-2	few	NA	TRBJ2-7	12	CASSNGGYEQYF	TGTGCCAGCAGCAACGGGGGATACGAGCAGTACTTC
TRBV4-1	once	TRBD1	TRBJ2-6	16	CASSPGQGSGANVLTF	TGCGCCAGCAGCCCGGGACAGGGGTCTGGGGCCAACGTCCTGACTTTC
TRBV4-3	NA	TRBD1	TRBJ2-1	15	CASSRAGTGLNEQFF	TGCGCCAGCAGCCGAGCCGGGACAGGGCTCAATGAGCAGTTCTTC
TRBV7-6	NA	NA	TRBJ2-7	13	CASSLGRSYEQYF	TGTGCCAGCAGCTTAGGGAGATCCTACGAGCAGTACTTC
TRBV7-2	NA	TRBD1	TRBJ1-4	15	CASSPRQGPNEKLFF	TGTGCCAGCAGCCCCAGACAGGGACCTAATGAAAAACTGTTTTTT
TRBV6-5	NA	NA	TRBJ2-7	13	CASNLQGSYEQYF	TGTGCCAGCAACCTGCAGGGCTCCTACGAGCAGTACTTC
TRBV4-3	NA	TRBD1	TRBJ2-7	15	CASSQVQDRVNGQYF	TGCGCCAGCAGCCAAGTGCAGGACAGGGTGAACGGGCAGTACTTC
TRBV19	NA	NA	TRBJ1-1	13	CASSAGLNTEAFF	TGTGCCAGTAGTGCAGGCCTCAACACTGAAGCTTTCTTT
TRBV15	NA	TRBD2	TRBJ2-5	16	CATSVGGVAGQETQYF	TGTGCCACCAGCGTCGGCGGAGTAGCGGGGCAAGAGACCCAGTACTTC
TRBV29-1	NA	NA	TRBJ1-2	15	CSVEGGGTENYGYTF	TGCAGCGTTGAAGGAGGCGGGACGGAGAACTATGGCTACACCTTC
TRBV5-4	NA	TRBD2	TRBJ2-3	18	CASSLVASGGKNTDTQYF	TGTGCCAGCAGCTTGGTGGCTAGCGGGGGGAAAAACACAGATACGCAGTATTTT
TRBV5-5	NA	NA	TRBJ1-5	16	CASSLGGGQGNQPQHF	TGTGCCAGCAGCTTGGGAGGGGGACAAGGCAATCAGCCCCAGCATTTT
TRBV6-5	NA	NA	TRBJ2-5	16	CASSYSGTGGGETQYF	TGTGCCAGCAGTTACAGTGGCACAGGGGGGGGAGAGACCCAGTACTTC
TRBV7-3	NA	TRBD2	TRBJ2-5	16	CASSLLGGGAEETQYF	TGTGCCAGCAGCTTATTGGGCGGGGGGGCTGAAGAGACCCAGTACTTC
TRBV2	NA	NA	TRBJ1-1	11	CASSPDTEAFF	TGTGCCAGCAGTCCCGACACTGAAGCTTTCTTT
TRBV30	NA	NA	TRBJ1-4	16	CAWSRKDRSNIEKLFF	TGTGCCTGGAGTCGAAAAGACAGGAGCAACATCGAAAAACTGTTTTTT
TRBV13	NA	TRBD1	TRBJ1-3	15	CASSFWTGEGNTIYF	TGTGCCAGCAGCTTTTGGACAGGGGAAGGGAACACCATATATTTT